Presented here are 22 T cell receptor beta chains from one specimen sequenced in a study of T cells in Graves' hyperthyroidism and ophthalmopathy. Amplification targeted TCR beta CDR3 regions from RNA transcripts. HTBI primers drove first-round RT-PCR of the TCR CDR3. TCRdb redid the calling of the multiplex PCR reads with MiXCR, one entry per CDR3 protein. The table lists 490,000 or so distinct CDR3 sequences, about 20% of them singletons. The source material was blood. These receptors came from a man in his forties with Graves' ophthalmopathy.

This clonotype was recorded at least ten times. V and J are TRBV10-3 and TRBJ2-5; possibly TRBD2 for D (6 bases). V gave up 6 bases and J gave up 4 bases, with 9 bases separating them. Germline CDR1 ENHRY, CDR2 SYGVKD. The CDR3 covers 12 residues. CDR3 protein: CAIRGAGETQYF. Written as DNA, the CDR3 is TGTGCCATCAGGGGAGCGGGAGAGACCCAGTACTTC.

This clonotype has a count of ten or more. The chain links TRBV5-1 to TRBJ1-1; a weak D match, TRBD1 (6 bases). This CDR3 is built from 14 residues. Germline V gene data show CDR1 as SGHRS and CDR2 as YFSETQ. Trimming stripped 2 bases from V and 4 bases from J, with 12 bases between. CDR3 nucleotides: TGCGCCAGCAGCTTAGGGGGGATTGGCACTGAAGCTTTCTTT. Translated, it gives CASSLGGIGTEAFF.

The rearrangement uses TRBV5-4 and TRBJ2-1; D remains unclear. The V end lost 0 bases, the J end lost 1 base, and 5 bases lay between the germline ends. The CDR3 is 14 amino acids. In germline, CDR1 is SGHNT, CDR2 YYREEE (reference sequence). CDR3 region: CASSLEQSYNEQFF. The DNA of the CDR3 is TGTGCCAGCAGCTTGGAACAGTCCTACAATGAGCAGTTCTTC.

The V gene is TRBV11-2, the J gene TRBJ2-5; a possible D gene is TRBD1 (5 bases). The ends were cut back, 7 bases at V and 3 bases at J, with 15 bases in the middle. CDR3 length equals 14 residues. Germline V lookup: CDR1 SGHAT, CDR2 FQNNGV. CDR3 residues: CASNNGGREETQYF. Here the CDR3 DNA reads TGTGCCAGCAACAATGGTGGCAGGGAAGAGACCCAGTACTTC.

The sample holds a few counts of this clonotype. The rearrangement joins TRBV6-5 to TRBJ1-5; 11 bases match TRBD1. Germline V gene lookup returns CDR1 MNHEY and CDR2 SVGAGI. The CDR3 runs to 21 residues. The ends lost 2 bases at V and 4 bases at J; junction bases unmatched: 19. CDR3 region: CASSYTTPGQGGRIRNQPQHF. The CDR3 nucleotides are TGTGCCAGCAGTTACACCACCCCGGGACAGGGGGGTCGAATCAGGAATCAGCCCCAGCATTTT.

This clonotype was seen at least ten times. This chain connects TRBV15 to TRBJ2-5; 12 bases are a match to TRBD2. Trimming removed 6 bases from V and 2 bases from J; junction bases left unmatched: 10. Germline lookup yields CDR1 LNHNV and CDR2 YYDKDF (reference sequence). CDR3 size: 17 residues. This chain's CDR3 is CATRKELAGGRQETQYF. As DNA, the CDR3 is TGTGCCACCAGGAAGGAACTAGCGGGAGGTCGTCAAGAGACCCAGTACTTC.

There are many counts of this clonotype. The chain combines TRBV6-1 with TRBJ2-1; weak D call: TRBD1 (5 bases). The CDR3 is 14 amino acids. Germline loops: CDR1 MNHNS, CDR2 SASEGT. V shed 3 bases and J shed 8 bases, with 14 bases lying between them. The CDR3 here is CASSDLLRGHEQFF. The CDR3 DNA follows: TGTGCCAGCAGTGACCTATTAAGGGGCCATGAGCAGTTCTTC.

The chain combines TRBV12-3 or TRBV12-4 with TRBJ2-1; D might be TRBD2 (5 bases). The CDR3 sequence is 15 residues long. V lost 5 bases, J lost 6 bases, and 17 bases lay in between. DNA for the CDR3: TGTGCCAGCAGTGCTAACGGGGTTTTCATCAATGAGCAGTTCTTC. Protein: CASSANGVFINEQFF.

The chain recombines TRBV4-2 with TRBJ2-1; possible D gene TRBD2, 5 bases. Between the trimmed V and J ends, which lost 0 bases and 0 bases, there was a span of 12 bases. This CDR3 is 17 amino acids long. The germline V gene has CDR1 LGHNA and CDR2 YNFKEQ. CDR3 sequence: CASSQDVLGSSYNEQFF. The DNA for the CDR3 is TGTGCCAGCAGCCAAGATGTCCTGGGGAGCTCCTACAATGAGCAGTTCTTC.

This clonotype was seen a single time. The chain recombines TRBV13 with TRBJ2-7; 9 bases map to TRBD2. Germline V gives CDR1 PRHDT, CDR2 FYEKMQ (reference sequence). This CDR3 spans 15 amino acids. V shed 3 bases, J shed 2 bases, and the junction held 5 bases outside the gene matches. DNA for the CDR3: TGTGCCAGCAGCTTTAGCGGGAGATCCGCCTACGAGCAGTACTTC. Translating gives CASSFSGRSAYEQYF.

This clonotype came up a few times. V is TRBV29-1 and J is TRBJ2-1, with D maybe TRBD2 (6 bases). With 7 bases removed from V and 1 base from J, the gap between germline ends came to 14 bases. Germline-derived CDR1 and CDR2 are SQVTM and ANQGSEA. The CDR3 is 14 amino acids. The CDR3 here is CSAEGLSSYNEQFF. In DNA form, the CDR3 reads TGCAGCGCTGAGGGACTCTCATCCTACAATGAGCAGTTCTTC.

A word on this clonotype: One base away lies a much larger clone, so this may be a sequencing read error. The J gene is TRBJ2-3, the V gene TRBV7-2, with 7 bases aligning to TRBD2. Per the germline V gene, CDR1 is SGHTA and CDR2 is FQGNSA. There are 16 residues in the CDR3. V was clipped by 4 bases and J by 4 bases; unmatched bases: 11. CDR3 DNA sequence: TGTGCCAGCAGCTCGGGACTATCTGGAAAGTCAGATACGCAGTATTTT. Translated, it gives CASSSGLSGKSDTQYF.

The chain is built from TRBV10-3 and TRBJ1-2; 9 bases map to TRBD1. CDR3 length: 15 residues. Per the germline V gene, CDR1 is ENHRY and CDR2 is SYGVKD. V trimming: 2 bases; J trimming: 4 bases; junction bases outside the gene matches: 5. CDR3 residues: CAISEGTGGSYGYTF. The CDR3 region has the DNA TGTGCCATCAGTGAGGGAACAGGGGGCTCCTATGGCTACACCTTC.

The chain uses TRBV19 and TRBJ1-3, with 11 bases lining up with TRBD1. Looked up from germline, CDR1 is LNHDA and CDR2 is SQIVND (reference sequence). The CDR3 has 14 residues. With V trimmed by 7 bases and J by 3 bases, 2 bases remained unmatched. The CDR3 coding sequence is TGTGCCAGTACGGGACAGGGGGTTGGAAACACCATATATTTT. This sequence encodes CASTGQGVGNTIYF.

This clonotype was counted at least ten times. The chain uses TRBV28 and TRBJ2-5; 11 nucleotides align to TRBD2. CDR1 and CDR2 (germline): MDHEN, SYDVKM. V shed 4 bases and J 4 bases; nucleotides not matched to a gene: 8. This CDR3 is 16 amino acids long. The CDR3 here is CASSSPVGLAGETQYF. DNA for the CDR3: TGTGCCAGCAGTTCCCCCGTTGGACTAGCGGGAGAGACCCAGTACTTC.

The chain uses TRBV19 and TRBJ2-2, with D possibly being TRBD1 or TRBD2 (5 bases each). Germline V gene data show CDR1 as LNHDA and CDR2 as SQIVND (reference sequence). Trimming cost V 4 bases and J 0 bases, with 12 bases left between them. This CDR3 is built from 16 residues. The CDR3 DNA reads TGTGCCAGTAGTAGGTGGGGGTCCCCGAACACCGGGGAGCTGTTTTTT. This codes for CASSRWGSPNTGELFF.

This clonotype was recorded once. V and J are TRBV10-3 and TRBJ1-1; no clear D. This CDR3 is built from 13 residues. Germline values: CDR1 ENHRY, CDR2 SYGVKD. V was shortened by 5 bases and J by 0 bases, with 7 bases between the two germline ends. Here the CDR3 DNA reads TGTGCCATCAGTCATGGTGTGAACACTGAAGCTTTCTTT. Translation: CAISHGVNTEAFF.

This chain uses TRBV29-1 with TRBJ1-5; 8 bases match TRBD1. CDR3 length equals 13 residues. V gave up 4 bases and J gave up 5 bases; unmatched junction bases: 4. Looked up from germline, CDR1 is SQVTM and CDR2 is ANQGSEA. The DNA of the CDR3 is TGCAGCGTTGGGACAGGGACCTATCAGCCCCAGCATTTT. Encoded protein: CSVGTGTYQPQHF.

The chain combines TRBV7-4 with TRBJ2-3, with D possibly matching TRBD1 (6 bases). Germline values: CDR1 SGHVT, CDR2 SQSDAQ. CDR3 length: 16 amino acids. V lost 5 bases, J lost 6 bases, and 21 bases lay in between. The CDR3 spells CASSVGYRAPFDTQYF. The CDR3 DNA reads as TGTGCCAGCAGCGTAGGGTACAGGGCTCCGTTTGATACGCAGTATTTT.

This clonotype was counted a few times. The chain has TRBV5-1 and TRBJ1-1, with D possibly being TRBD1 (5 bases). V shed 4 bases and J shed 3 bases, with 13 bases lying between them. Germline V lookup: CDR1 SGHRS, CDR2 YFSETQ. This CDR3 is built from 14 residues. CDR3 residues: CASSGPPRDTEAFF. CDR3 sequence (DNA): TGCGCCAGCAGCGGGCCCCCCAGGGACACTGAAGCTTTCTTT.

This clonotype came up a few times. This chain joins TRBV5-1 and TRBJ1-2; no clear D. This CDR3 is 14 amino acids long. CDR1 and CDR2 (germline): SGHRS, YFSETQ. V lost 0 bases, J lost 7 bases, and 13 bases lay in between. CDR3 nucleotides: TGCGCCAGCAGCTTGGAGTTAGGATTCAGTGGCTACACCTTC. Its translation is CASSLELGFSGYTF.

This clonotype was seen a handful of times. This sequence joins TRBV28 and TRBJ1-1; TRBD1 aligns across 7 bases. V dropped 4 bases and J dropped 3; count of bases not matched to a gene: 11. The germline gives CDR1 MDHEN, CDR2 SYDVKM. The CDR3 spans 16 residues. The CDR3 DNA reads TGTGCCAGCAGTTCTCCAGCAGGGGGGGAAGACACTGAAGCTTTCTTT. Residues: CASSSPAGGEDTEAFF.